This T cell receptor beta chain was sequenced for a study of CD8+CD57+ T cells in acquired aplastic anemia. Germline-derived CDR1 and CDR2 are DFQATT and SNEGSKA (reference sequence). The CDR3 has 16 residues. V gave up 0 bases and J gave up 2 bases; unmatched junction bases: 6. A remark on this clonotype: The target antigen is unknown.

Points from the study as a whole: Patients and controls shared nearly 30 CD8+ CDR3 sequences, which appeared highly expressed in patients and within their immunodominant clones.

Sequencing involved patients with CD8+CD57+ cell expansion previously shown by flow cytometry. The TCR beta profiling, which covered VDJ combination and CDR3 sequence, was carried out using genomic DNA as the template. TCRdb fed the reads into MiXCR, producing one record per CDR3 protein. The sample has 450,000 to 550,000 distinct CDR3 sequences; around 32% are singletons. The chain links TRBV20-1 to TRBJ2-1; 8 nucleotides align to TRBD1. The sequencing input was sorted CD4+, CD8+, or CD8+CD57+ T cells (not recorded which) from PBMCs. This clonotype was obtained from a human donor with aplastic anemia. CDR3 loop: CSARDWAGGAYNEQFF. In DNA form, the CDR3 reads TGCAGTGCTAGAGATTGGGCAGGGGGCGCCTACAATGAGCAGTTCTTC.